The following is a T cell receptor beta chain sequence with its context. Data came from immunoSEQ multiplex PCR; TCRdb stores just in-frame clones and leaves some out. The sample holds some 71,000 clones, around 90% seen once. Germline CDR1 KGHSH, CDR2 LQKENI. There are 15 residues in the CDR3. Unmatched junction bases numbered 3, after V lost 2 bases and J lost 2 bases. This entry comes from a study of T cell changes during pregnancy in multiple sclerosis. The chain is built from TRBV18 and TRBJ1-2; 9 nucleotides line up with TRBD1. The clonotype originates from a female donor with multiple sclerosis, enrolled in a pregnancy study. The starting material was peripheral blood, obtained after pregnancy. The CDR3 bases are TGTGCCAGCTCACCAGGGGGACAGGGCAACTATGGCTACACCTTC. Residues: CASSPGGQGNYGYTF.